Below, one T cell receptor beta chain is given with its context. The data originate from a study of blood T cell repertoires in COVID-19. Whole-study context: PBMCs, B-cell-depleted T cells, or T cells provided the cDNA or gDNA that made up the material.

Here immunoSEQ multiplex PCR was the method, and the copy in TCRdb shows in-frame clones only, minus some. This sample has around 200,000 clones; around 85% occur once, and the top ten carry 9.8%. V lost 7 bases and J lost 4, with 16 bases in between. Germline V gene data show CDR1 as SQVTM and CDR2 as ANQGSEA. There are 13 residues in the CDR3. The sequenced material came from peripheral blood. This chain uses TRBV29-1 with TRBJ1-1, with no clear D. This TCR came from a woman at least 80 years old with acute or convalescent COVID-19. This CDR3 is CSARLGVGTEAFF. Written as DNA, the CDR3 is TGCAGCGCTCGACTCGGGGTCGGCACTGAAGCTTTCTTT.